What follows are 2 T cell receptor beta chains derived from one specimen sequenced in a study of naive and memory T cell subsets. The beta constant-region primer was an equimolar mix of two oligonucleotides covering TRBC1 and TRBC2. The ligated cDNA underwent four PCR rounds using SP2 and nested alpha and beta constant-region primers. MiXCR, applied by TCRdb to the UMI-ligation and nested PCR reads, yields one record per CDR3 protein. The sample lists 98,000 or so distinct CDR3 sequences, approximately 14% occurring once. Study outcomes and limitations: A few larger clonotypes appeared in naive repertoires, especially CD8, possibly memory cells re-expressing CD45RA.

These receptors' targets are unknown. Sequencing was done on a sample of naive CD8+ T cells from blood. The origin of the receptors is a human donor in good health.

The chain joins TRBV5-4 to TRBJ1-1; D not resolved. The V end was cut by 2 bases, the J end by 1 base, with 3 bases between. Germline V CDR1 and CDR2: SGHNT, YYREEE (reference sequence). The CDR3 contains 12 residues. The CDR3 protein is CASSFANTEAFF. Here the CDR3 DNA reads TGTGCCAGCAGCTTTGCGAACACTGAAGCTTTCTTT.

CDR3 amino acids: CASSLNPASEFINEQFF. CDR3 sequence (DNA): TGTGCCAGCAGCTTAAACCCCGCTAGCGAATTTATCAATGAGCAGTTCTTC. This sequence joins TRBV7-3 and TRBJ2-1; perhaps TRBD2 as D (6 bases). CDR1 and CDR2 from the germline V gene are SGHTA and FQGTGA. Trimming removed 1 base from V and 6 bases from J, with 19 bases in between. The CDR3 loop spans 17 amino acids.